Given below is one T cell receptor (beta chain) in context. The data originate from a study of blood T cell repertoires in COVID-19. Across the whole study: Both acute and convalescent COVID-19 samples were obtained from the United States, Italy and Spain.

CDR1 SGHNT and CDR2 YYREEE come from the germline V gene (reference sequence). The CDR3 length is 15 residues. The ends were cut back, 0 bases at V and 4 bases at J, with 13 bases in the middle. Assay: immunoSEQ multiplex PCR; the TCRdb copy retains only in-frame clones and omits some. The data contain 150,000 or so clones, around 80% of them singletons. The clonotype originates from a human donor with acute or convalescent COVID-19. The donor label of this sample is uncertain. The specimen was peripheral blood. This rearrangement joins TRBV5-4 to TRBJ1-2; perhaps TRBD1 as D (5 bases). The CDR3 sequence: CASSLETQVGYGYTF. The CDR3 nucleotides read TGTGCCAGCAGCTTGGAGACACAGGTCGGCTATGGCTACACCTTC.